The T cell receptor beta chain under discussion was sequenced for a study of regulatory T cells in long-lasting Graves disease. Trimming pared 2 bases from V and 8 bases from J, leaving 15 bases between. This CDR3 comprises 14 residues. Per germline, CDR1 MGHRA and CDR2 YSYEKL. TCR beta libraries were built with iRepertoire HTBI primers and Arm-PCR of CDR3 regions. Via MiXCR, TCRdb re-called the multiplex PCR reads, giving one row per CDR3 protein. The sample includes about 540,000 distinct CDR3 sequences, 13% seen only once; the top ten take approximately 9.3%. As for time point: newly diagnosed GD, antithyroid drugs for less than 3 months. TCR sequences were obtained from RNA taken from PBMCs. Approximately 8.6-milliliter peripheral blood samples went into EDTA tubes. This sample also belongs to another study, concerning T cells in Graves' hyperthyroidism and ophthalmopathy.

The chain links TRBV4-1 to TRBJ1-2; D not resolved. This TCR was sampled from a man between 25 and 39 years old with Graves disease. Sequenced here: peripheral blood mononuclear cells (PBMCs), sampled at new diagnosis, from a patient treated with antithyroid drugs. The CDR3 DNA is TGCGCCAGCAGCCAATCCCGGGTCCACCAGGGCTACACCTTC. It specifies CASSQSRVHQGYTF.